This is a list of T cell receptor beta chains from one sample in a study of T cells after yellow fever vaccination. TCRdb ran MiXCR on the 5' RACE reads and lists one entry per CDR3 protein. Found here are about 330,000 distinct CDR3 sequences, approximately 4% of them singletons; the top ten hold about 26%. This material consisted of PBMCs, taken 5 days after the yellow fever booster vaccination. The receptors stem from a young man who received the YFV17D yellow fever vaccine. CDR3s leave out the opening cysteine and the closing phenylalanine or tryptophan. The D gene is left open where the match is weak.

NA	TRBJ1-2	TRBV7-8	ASSHAGIVNYGYT
TRBD2	TRBJ2-3	TRBV4-3	ASSQGGPSTDTQY
NA	TRBJ2-7	TRBV29-1	SVEDRGLITYEQY
TRBD2	TRBJ2-2	TRBV11-2	ASSSAGLASGELF
TRBD2	TRBJ2-3	TRBV3-1	ASSHLAGEADTQY
NA	TRBJ1-3	TRBV15	ATSVDRSSGNTIY
NA	TRBJ1-4	TRBV4-3	ASSQDWGATNEKLF
NA	TRBJ2-3	TRBV6-1	ASGGLGADTQY
NA	TRBJ2-7	TRBV5-1	ASSLASGRITEQY
NA	TRBJ1-1	TRBV6-6	ASSDQVNTEAF
NA	TRBJ1-2	TRBV12-3/TRBV12-4	ASSRGAYGYT
NA	TRBJ1-2	TRBV7-2	ASSPTSRYGYT
NA	TRBJ2-2	TRBV18	ASSDTGELF
NA	TRBJ1-6	TRBV5-1	ASSLAAGMSDPLH
NA	TRBJ1-6	TRBV4-2	ASSQELAISPLH
NA	TRBJ2-1	TRBV5-1	ASSPRGGFYNEQF
TRBD1	TRBJ1-2	TRBV27	ASSVGQGGGYT
NA	TRBJ1-2	TRBV12-3/TRBV12-4	ASSPPGFYGYT
NA	TRBJ1-4	TRBV18	ASSPATRGTSNEKLF
TRBD1	TRBJ2-4	TRBV6-5	ASSYLGQGAKNIQY
NA	TRBJ2-1	TRBV7-9	ASSRGREQF
TRBD1	TRBJ2-3	TRBV7-3	ASGQGDTDTQY
NA	TRBJ2-3	TRBV7-8	ASSFSSASTDTQY
NA	TRBJ2-4	TRBV28	ASTPGPDKNIQY
NA	TRBJ1-4	TRBV18	ASSLNRTPNEKLF
NA	TRBJ1-4	TRBV7-8	ASSLPGGSNEKLF
NA	TRBJ1-4	TRBV11-2	ASSGPGHDEKLF
TRBD1	TRBJ2-2	TRBV6-2/TRBV6-3	ASRRQGNTGELF
NA	TRBJ1-5	TRBV12-3/TRBV12-4	ASTPSSNQPQH